This entry lists 27 T cell receptor beta chains sequenced from one sample in a study of T cells in Graves' hyperthyroidism and ophthalmopathy. Amplified regions were TCR beta CDR3 sequences from RNA transcripts. The study used the HTBI primer set for a first-round RT-PCR of the TCR CDR3. A single record per CDR3 protein comes from TCRdb applying MiXCR to the multiplex PCR reads. The profile covers roughly 740,000 distinct CDR3 sequences, with about a sixth appearing a single time and under 9.5% taken by the ten largest. The material sequenced was blood. The receptors originated from a man between 18 and 35 years old with Graves' hyperthyroidism.

This clonotype has only a few counts. This rearrangement joins TRBV20-1 to TRBJ1-1; weak D call: TRBD1 (6 bases). Germline V gene data show CDR1 as DFQATT and CDR2 as SNEGSKA (reference sequence). Trimming cost V 5 bases and J 3 bases, with 13 bases left between them. This CDR3 has 13 residues. The CDR3 is CSADKQGYTEAFF. The CDR3 DNA reads as TGCAGTGCTGATAAACAGGGTTACACTGAAGCTTTCTTT.

This clonotype was found many times. The gene calls are TRBV10-3 and TRBJ2-1; no clear D gene. V was cut by 6 bases and J by 6 bases, with 15 bases left in between. Germline CDR1 and CDR2: ENHRY and SYGVKD. The CDR3 is 14 amino acids. The CDR3 here is CAISDPSRFNEQFF. DNA for the CDR3: TGTGCCATCAGCGATCCCTCGCGCTTCAATGAGCAGTTCTTC.

There are a few counts of this clonotype. One end of the junction does not line up with germline, which may come from a read error. The CDR3 loop is CASNEDYNTQETQYF. In DNA form, the CDR3 reads TGTGCCAGCAATGAAGACTACAATACTCAAGAGACCCAGTACTTC. The chain links TRBV2 to TRBJ2-5; tentatively, D is TRBD2 (5 bases). Germline assignment: CDR1 SNHLY and CDR2 FYNNEI. The CDR3 spans 15 residues. Together with reference TRBV2 and TRBJ2-5, the CDR3 gives the full variable domain: EPEVTQTPSHQVTQMGQEVILRCVPISNHLYFYWYRQILGQKVEFLVSFYNNEISEKSEIFDDQFSVERPDGSNFTLKIRSTKLEDSAMYFCASNEDYNTQETQYFGPGTRLLVL.

The chain joins TRBV10-3 to TRBJ2-2; 7 bases align to TRBD2. The CDR3 runs 14 residues. Germline V lookup: CDR1 ENHRY, CDR2 SYGVKD. With 7 bases clipped from V and 1 base from J, the junction kept 3 bases outside the gene matches. CDR3 sequence reads: CAITSGVNTGELFF. As DNA, the CDR3 is TGTGCCATCACAAGCGGGGTGAACACCGGGGAGCTGTTTTTT.

This clonotype was recorded a few times. The chain recombines TRBV30 with TRBJ2-3; weak D call: TRBD1 (6 bases). Deletions cut 2 bases from V and 4 bases from J, with 16 bases between. Germline V CDR1 and CDR2: GTSNPN, SVGIG (reference sequence). CDR3 length: 15 amino acids. CDR3 DNA: TGTGCCTGGAGTTTATTAGGGGGTACGGCAGATACGCAGTATTTT. This sequence encodes CAWSLLGGTADTQYF.

The sample holds many counts of this clonotype. The rearrangement uses TRBV7-8 and TRBJ2-3; TRBD2 is a possible D gene (6 bases). The ends were cut back, 1 base at V and 6 bases at J, with 17 bases in the middle. In germline, CDR1 is SGHVS, CDR2 FQNEAQ. This CDR3 has 16 amino acids. This CDR3 reads CASSLGSGWAVDTQYF. The DNA for the CDR3 is TGTGCCAGCAGCTTAGGGAGCGGGTGGGCCGTGGATACGCAGTATTTT.

The V call is TRBV12-3 or TRBV12-4, the J call TRBJ2-1; maybe TRBD2 (6 bases). The ends were cut back, 7 bases at V and 4 bases at J, with 11 bases in the middle. The CDR3 has 13 amino acids. The CDR3 loop is CASTDSGYNEQFF. Here the CDR3 DNA reads TGTGCCAGCACCGATAGCGGTTACAATGAGCAGTTCTTC.

The chain recombines TRBV7-2 with TRBJ2-2, with TRBD2 identical over 9 bases. The CDR3 runs to 16 residues. V lost 4 bases, J lost 4 bases, and 7 bases stayed unmatched. Germline CDR1 SGHTA, CDR2 FQGNSA. The CDR3 protein is CASSSRREGLTGELFF. The CDR3 DNA follows: TGTGCCAGCAGCTCGAGGCGGGAGGGCCTCACCGGGGAGCTGTTTTTT.

This clonotype was picked up many times. The genes are TRBV6-1 and TRBJ1-2; D remains unclear. Germline assignment: CDR1 MNHNS and CDR2 SASEGT. The CDR3 totals 17 residues. Trimming stripped 0 bases from V and 4 bases from J, with 18 bases between. The CDR3 DNA reads TGTGCCAGCAGTGAAGCGCGTTTCTATGTCCAGGTCTATGGCTACACCTTC. Translation: CASSEARFYVQVYGYTF.

On this clonotype itself: A read error may explain this, as a much larger clone is one base away. The chain combines TRBV20-1 with TRBJ2-3, with 7 bases identical to TRBD1. The CDR3 covers 13 residues. CDR1 DFQATT and CDR2 SNEGSKA come from the germline V gene (reference sequence). CDR3 sequence: CSAADREGDTRYF. The CDR3 DNA is TGCAGTGCTGCTGACAGGGAAGGAGATACGCGGTATTTT.

V is TRBV9 and J is TRBJ2-1; 11 nucleotides agree with TRBD2. The germline CDR1 and CDR2 sequences are SGDLS and YYNGEE. V shed 4 bases and J 9 bases; nucleotides not matched to a gene: 12. CDR3 length: 16 residues. CDR3 sequence (DNA): TGTGCCAGCAGCCCCGAGAACCTAGCGGGAGGTGGTGAGCAGTTCTTC. It encodes CASSPENLAGGGEQFF.

V gene TRBV4-3 combines with J gene TRBJ2-3; tentatively, D is TRBD1 or TRBD2 (5 bases each). Germline V CDR1 and CDR2: LGHNA, YSLEER. The CDR3 covers 16 residues. V gave up 2 bases and J gave up 4 bases, with 16 bases separating them. The CDR3: CASSQNRGPVADTQYF. DNA for the CDR3: TGCGCCAGCAGCCAAAATAGGGGACCGGTGGCAGATACGCAGTATTTT.

This clonotype was counted ten times or more. J is TRBJ2-1 and V is TRBV2; unclear D gene. V dropped 4 bases and J dropped 7 bases, with 5 bases sitting between them. Germline CDR1 is SNHLY and CDR2 is FYNNEI. The CDR3 length is 11 residues. CDR3 sequence reads: CASSAGNEQFF. The CDR3 nucleotides read TGTGCCAGCAGTGCCGGGAATGAGCAGTTCTTC.

This clonotype was observed a handful of times. V gene TRBV19 combines with J gene TRBJ2-2, with 11 bases identical to TRBD1. The junction had 4 bases not matched to a gene; V was cut back by 7 bases and J by 0 bases. This CDR3 has 16 amino acids. Germline loops: CDR1 LNHDA, CDR2 SQIVND (reference sequence). CDR3: CASTGQGAANTGELFF. In DNA, the CDR3 is TGTGCCAGTACCGGACAGGGGGCCGCGAACACCGGGGAGCTGTTTTTT. Looking up the rest from reference TRBV19 and TRBJ2-2 gives the full variable domain: DGGITQSPKYLFRKEGQNVTLSCEQNLNHDAMYWYRQDPGQGLRLIYYSQIVNDFQKGDIAEGYSVSREKKESFPLTVTSAQKNPTAFYLCASTGQGAANTGELFFGEGSRLTVL.

This clonotype was detected ten times or more. The chain is built from TRBV28 and TRBJ2-7, with D possibly matching TRBD2 (5 bases). Germline V lookup: CDR1 MDHEN, CDR2 SYDVKM. The CDR3 totals 12 residues. Trimming removed 6 bases at V and 3 bases at J, with 9 bases between. The CDR3 sequence is CASSRGLYEQYF. CDR3 in DNA: TGTGCCAGCAGCCGAGGACTCTACGAGCAGTACTTC.

This clonotype was seen only a few times. The chain recombines TRBV2 with TRBJ2-7; no clear D gene. CDR1 is SNHLY and CDR2 is FYNNEI in the germline V gene. V dropped 1 base and J dropped 9 bases, with 7 bases sitting between them. The CDR3 length is 11 residues. The chain's CDR3 is CASSEDRAQYF. In DNA, the CDR3 is TGTGCCAGCAGTGAAGATCGGGCGCAGTACTTC.

The chain uses TRBV6-1 and TRBJ2-2; D gene ambiguous. Germline CDR1 and CDR2: MNHNS and SASEGT. The CDR3 is 14 residues long. Between the trimmed V and J ends, which lost 6 bases and 6 bases, there was a span of 14 bases. CDR3 sequence reads: CASSPLGPAGELFF. In DNA, the CDR3 is TGTGCCAGCAGCCCTCTAGGTCCTGCCGGGGAGCTGTTTTTT.

This clonotype was found many times. The chain links TRBV3-1 to TRBJ2-2; D gene unclear. The germline gives CDR1 LGHDT, CDR2 YNNKEL (reference sequence). The CDR3 is 14 residues long. Trimming stripped 4 bases from V and 4 bases from J, with 10 bases between. CDR3 bases: TGTGCCAGCAGCCTGCTCGAGTTCACCGGGGAGCTGTTTTTT. Its protein product is CASSLLEFTGELFF.

V gene TRBV4-1 combines with J gene TRBJ2-7; D gene ambiguous. Germline lookup yields CDR1 MGHRA and CDR2 YSYEKL. The CDR3 is 15 amino acids. V lost 2 bases and J lost 3, with 14 bases in between. DNA of the CDR3: TGCGCCAGCAGCCAATTGAGTACGACGGGCTACGAGCAGTACTTC. This codes for CASSQLSTTGYEQYF.

This clonotype was recorded at least ten times. The CDR3: CASSSLGGVPETQYF. CDR3 bases: TGTGCCAGCAGTTCACTCGGGGGGGTGCCGGAGACCCAGTACTTC. The rearrangement joins TRBV28 to TRBJ2-5; 8 bases match TRBD2. The CDR3 sequence is 15 residues long. The V and J ends lost 4 bases and 5 bases, in that order; junction bases with no gene match: 9. The germline V gene encodes CDR1 MDHEN and CDR2 SYDVKM.

This clonotype occurred a few times. J is TRBJ2-1 and V is TRBV7-9; D perhaps matches TRBD2 (6 bases). Trimming stripped 7 bases from V and 3 bases from J, with 16 bases between. CDR1 is SEHNR, CDR2 FQNEAQ, per germline (reference sequence). The CDR3 contains 15 residues. The chain's CDR3 is CASTITGGLYNEQFF. In DNA, the CDR3 is TGTGCCAGCACCATTACCGGGGGACTCTACAATGAGCAGTTCTTC.

This clonotype was seen ten or more times. CDR3 sequence reads: CASSLGLAGAGEQYF. The CDR3 DNA follows: TGCGCCAGCAGCCTAGGACTAGCGGGAGCTGGCGAGCAGTACTTC. The rearrangement joins TRBV10-1 to TRBJ2-7; TRBD2 matches 13 bases. The junction had 8 bases not matched to a gene; V was cut back by 6 bases and J by 6 bases. The length of the CDR3 is 15 residues. Germline CDR1 and CDR2: WNHNN and SYGVQD (reference sequence).

The chain combines TRBV28 with TRBJ2-7; the match to TRBD1 covers 7 bases. The CDR3 totals 15 residues. The V gene's germline CDR1 is MDHEN and CDR2 SYDVKM. The J segment lost 4 bases and the V segment lost 8 bases, leaving 14 bases of the junction unmatched. CDR3 in DNA: TGTGCCAGCCAAAGTGATGGACAGGCGAGATACGAGCAGTACTTC. Protein sequence: CASQSDGQARYEQYF.

The chain carries TRBV19 and TRBJ1-5; a possible D gene is TRBD1 (6 bases). The V end was cut by 3 bases, the J end by 7 bases, with 13 bases between. This CDR3 has 14 residues. Per the germline V gene, CDR1 is LNHDA and CDR2 is SQIVND (reference sequence). CDR3 coding DNA: TGTGCCAGTAGTATGAGGGGGAGTTGGCAGCCCCAGCATTTT. It specifies CASSMRGSWQPQHF.

There are a few counts of this clonotype. V and J are TRBV5-1 and TRBJ2-1; 7 bases align to TRBD1. V was pared by 4 bases and J by 3 bases, with 10 bases of the junction left unmatched. The germline gives CDR1 SGHRS, CDR2 YFSETQ. There are 16 residues in the CDR3. The CDR3 DNA is TGCGCCAGCAGCGATTCTCCAGGGGGAAGCTACAATGAGCAGTTCTTC. Protein: CASSDSPGGSYNEQFF.

At least ten counts were recorded for this clonotype. V and J are TRBV7-2 and TRBJ2-3; D possibly corresponds to TRBD2 (6 bases). Germline-derived CDR1 and CDR2 are SGHTA and FQGNSA. Trimming pared 5 bases from V and 4 bases from J, leaving 16 bases between. The CDR3 contains 15 residues. CDR3 amino acids: CASSQTPWEADTQYF. CDR3 DNA sequence: TGTGCCAGCAGCCAGACCCCATGGGAGGCAGATACGCAGTATTTT. Full variable domain (rest looked up from reference TRBV7-2 and TRBJ2-3): GAGVSQSPSNKVTEKGKDVELRCDPISGHTALYWYRQSLGQGLEFLIYFQGNSAPDKSGLPSDRFSAERTGGSVSTLTIQRTQQEDSAVYLCASSQTPWEADTQYFGPGTRLTVL.

This chain connects TRBV7-2 to TRBJ2-5, with unresolved D. The CDR3 is 14 residues long. CDR1 is SGHTA and CDR2 is FQGNSA in the germline V gene. Trimming removed 3 bases at V and 1 base at J, with 9 bases between. The DNA for the CDR3 is TGTGCCAGCAGCTTGCCTCAGATCCAAGAGACCCAGTACTTC. Translation: CASSLPQIQETQYF.